Listed below are T cell receptor beta chains from one sample, sequenced in a study of blood T cells in healthy people across ages. TCRdb called the 5' RACE reads again in MiXCR, with one record for every CDR3 protein. The sample lists some 900,000 distinct CDR3 sequences, more than 25% occurring once. Sequenced: blood. The receptors were gathered from a woman older than 75 in good health. CDR3s include the opening cysteine and the closing phenylalanine or tryptophan. Each record gives: V gene, J gene, clone size, D gene, CDR3 protein, CDR3 DNA. A D gene is named only where the DNA matches it firmly. Only part of the rows carry a size: once, few, many, or a class if the clone is expanded.

v_gene: TRBV30; j_gene: TRBJ1-4; abundance: many; d_gene: -; CDR3aa: CAWSHGGEKLFF; CDR3nt: TGTGCCTGGAGTCACGGGGGTGAAAAACTGTTTTTT
v_gene: TRBV10-3; j_gene: TRBJ2-4; abundance: -; d_gene: -; CDR3aa: CVISEGGSKNIQYF; CDR3nt: TGTGTCATCAGTGAGGGGGGGTCCAAAAACATTCAGTACTTC
v_gene: TRBV6-1; j_gene: TRBJ2-2; abundance: -; d_gene: -; CDR3aa: CASSERDPSGTGELFF; CDR3nt: TGTGCCAGCAGTGAAAGGGACCCCTCTGGGACCGGGGAGCTGTTTTTT
v_gene: TRBV24-1; j_gene: TRBJ1-2; abundance: -; d_gene: -; CDR3aa: CATSDGGRIYGYTF; CDR3nt: TGTGCCACCAGTGATGGGGGACGGATCTATGGCTACACCTTC
v_gene: TRBV3-1; j_gene: TRBJ2-6; abundance: -; d_gene: -; CDR3aa: CASSSSGANVMTF; CDR3nt: TGTGCCAGCAGTTCGTCTGGGGCCAACGTCATGACTTTC
v_gene: TRBV4-3; j_gene: TRBJ1-2; abundance: many; d_gene: -; CDR3aa: CASSHPGQPIYGYTF; CDR3nt: TGCGCCAGCAGCCACCCCGGTCAGCCGATCTATGGCTACACCTTC
v_gene: TRBV7-9; j_gene: TRBJ1-1; abundance: many; d_gene: TRBD1; CDR3aa: CASSDRQGKTEAFF; CDR3nt: TGTGCCAGCAGCGACCGACAGGGAAAGACTGAAGCTTTCTTT
v_gene: TRBV4-3; j_gene: TRBJ2-5; abundance: -; d_gene: -; CDR3aa: CASSQDVGETQYF; CDR3nt: TGCGCCAGCAGCCAAGATGTGGGGGAGACCCAGTACTTC
v_gene: TRBV10-1; j_gene: TRBJ2-1; abundance: -; d_gene: TRBD2; CDR3aa: CASSDPWSGGGNEQFF; CDR3nt: TGCGCCAGCAGTGACCCGTGGAGCGGGGGGGGTAATGAGCAGTTCTTC
v_gene: TRBV7-2; j_gene: TRBJ1-2; abundance: many; d_gene: -; CDR3aa: CASSGGEPGLGGYTF; CDR3nt: TGTGCCAGCAGCGGAGGTGAACCGGGCCTTGGAGGCTACACCTTC
v_gene: TRBV7-2; j_gene: TRBJ1-1; abundance: many; d_gene: -; CDR3aa: CASSLSPGSDTEAFF; CDR3nt: TGTGCCAGCAGCTTATCGCCAGGATCGGACACTGAAGCTTTCTTT
v_gene: TRBV5-1; j_gene: TRBJ2-7; abundance: -; d_gene: -; CDR3aa: CASSETGTGYEQYF; CDR3nt: TGCGCCAGCAGCGAAACCGGGACCGGGTACGAGCAGTACTTC
v_gene: TRBV7-9; j_gene: TRBJ2-1; abundance: -; d_gene: TRBD1; CDR3aa: CANSPPTGVSYNEQFF; CDR3nt: TGTGCCAACAGCCCCCCGACAGGGGTATCCTACAATGAGCAGTTCTTC
v_gene: TRBV7-2; j_gene: TRBJ2-3; abundance: many; d_gene: -; CDR3aa: CASSFQGMRADTQYF; CDR3nt: TGTGCCAGCAGCTTCCAGGGGATGAGGGCAGATACGCAGTATTTT
v_gene: TRBV4-3; j_gene: TRBJ2-2; abundance: -; d_gene: TRBD1; CDR3aa: CASSPGTGGAGGELFF; CDR3nt: TGCGCCAGCAGCCCGGGGACAGGGGGCGCGGGAGGGGAGCTGTTTTTT
v_gene: TRBV6-1; j_gene: TRBJ2-1; abundance: many; d_gene: TRBD2; CDR3aa: CASTKLASGGTSSYNEQFF; CDR3nt: TGTGCCAGCACTAAACTGGCCAGCGGGGGGACGAGCTCCTACAATGAGCAGTTCTTC
v_gene: TRBV18; j_gene: TRBJ2-1; abundance: many; d_gene: -; CDR3aa: CASSSSPGEQFF; CDR3nt: TGTGCCAGCTCTTCATCCCCTGGTGAGCAGTTCTTC
v_gene: TRBV6-2/TRBV6-3; j_gene: TRBJ1-4; abundance: -; d_gene: -; CDR3aa: CASSYSLARAKLFF; CDR3nt: TGTGCCAGCAGTTACTCGCTCGCCAGGGCAAAACTGTTTTTT
v_gene: TRBV7-2; j_gene: TRBJ2-1; abundance: few; d_gene: -; CDR3aa: CASSPRGYQETQFF; CDR3nt: TGTGCCAGCAGCCCCCGAGGCTATCAAGAGACCCAGTTCTTC
v_gene: TRBV30; j_gene: TRBJ1-2; abundance: few; d_gene: -; CDR3aa: CAWRFGGGGYTF; CDR3nt: TGTGCCTGGAGATTCGGGGGAGGAGGCTACACCTTC
v_gene: TRBV20-1; j_gene: TRBJ2-1; abundance: many; d_gene: -; CDR3aa: CSASPKSSYNEQFF; CDR3nt: TGCAGTGCTAGTCCCAAGAGCTCCTACAATGAGCAGTTCTTC
v_gene: TRBV12-3/TRBV12-4; j_gene: TRBJ1-6; abundance: many; d_gene: -; CDR3aa: CASSLGTGTARSPLHF; CDR3nt: TGTGCCAGCAGTTTAGGGACCGGGACCGCCCGGTCACCCCTCCACTTT
v_gene: TRBV12-3/TRBV12-4; j_gene: TRBJ1-1; abundance: -; d_gene: TRBD1; CDR3aa: CASIRGTGYGDTEAFF; CDR3nt: TGTGCCAGCATCCGCGGGACAGGGTATGGGGACACTGAAGCTTTCTTT
v_gene: TRBV7-2; j_gene: TRBJ2-5; abundance: many; d_gene: TRBD1; CDR3aa: CASSLVGQGRETQYF; CDR3nt: TGTGCCAGCAGCTTAGTGGGACAGGGGAGAGAGACCCAGTACTTC
v_gene: TRBV10-3; j_gene: TRBJ1-4; abundance: -; d_gene: -; CDR3aa: CAISDGGTNEKLFF; CDR3nt: TGTGCCATCAGTGATGGGGGGACTAATGAAAAACTGTTTTTT
v_gene: TRBV6-2/TRBV6-3; j_gene: TRBJ2-3; abundance: -; d_gene: TRBD1; CDR3aa: CASRTGGVADTQYF; CDR3nt: TGTGCCAGCAGGACAGGGGGCGTAGCAGATACGCAGTATTTT
v_gene: TRBV7-9; j_gene: TRBJ2-3; abundance: -; d_gene: -; CDR3aa: CASSLSDADTQYF; CDR3nt: TGTGCCAGCAGCTTAAGTGATGCAGATACGCAGTATTTT